These 20 T cell receptor beta chains were all obtained from the same sample, sequenced in a study of blood T cell repertoires in COVID-19. Profiling relied on immunoSEQ multiplex PCR, and the TCRdb table lists in-frame clones only, not all of them. This table has under 300,000 clones, about 88% appearing once. Sample: peripheral blood. These receptors all stem from a woman aged 40 to 50 who had recovered from COVID-19.

This clone has more than one count but fewer than ten. This sequence joins TRBV18 and TRBJ2-7; 7 bases line up with TRBD1. The CDR3 runs 15 residues. V lost 6 bases and J lost 4; bases outside the gene matches: 12. The germline V gene has CDR1 KGHSH and CDR2 LQKENI. The CDR3 reads CASSPSPGQKYEQYF. Here the CDR3 DNA reads TGTGCCAGCTCGCCTAGTCCGGGACAGAAATACGAGCAGTACTTC.

This sequence joins TRBV27 and TRBJ1-5, with D maybe TRBD1 (6 bases). Germline CDR1 MNHEY, CDR2 SMNVEV (reference sequence). This CDR3 has 14 residues. V lost 8 bases and J 7 bases, leaving 18 bases between the germline ends. CDR3 sequence reads: CASRYRGAGQPQHF. In nucleotides, the CDR3 is TGTGCCAGCCGATATCGGGGGGCCGGCCAGCCCCAGCATTTT.

This chain links TRBV5-1 with TRBJ2-4, with 8 bases identical to TRBD2. Germline-derived CDR1 and CDR2 are SGHRS and YFSETQ. Unmatched junction bases numbered 15, after V lost 3 bases and J lost 4 bases. This CDR3 is built from 18 residues. DNA for the CDR3: TGCGCCAGCAGCTCTTCTCCCTTCTTGAGCGGGGGTAAAAACATTCAGTACTTC. This encodes CASSSSPFLSGGKNIQYF.

This clone was picked up one time. The chain has TRBV9 and TRBJ2-3; TRBD2 agrees at 10 bases. CDR1 and CDR2 from the germline V gene are SGDLS and YYNGEE. V shed 5 bases and J 5 bases; nucleotides not matched to a gene: 8. The CDR3 is 15 residues long. CDR3 nucleotide sequence: TGTGCCAGCAGTCCTCTAGCGGGAGTCGGAGATACGCAGTATTTT. Translated, it gives CASSPLAGVGDTQYF.

In its sample, this clone was seen once. The rearrangement joins TRBV7-9 to TRBJ2-5; 13 bases fit TRBD2. The CDR3 sequence is 15 residues long. With 6 bases clipped from V and 5 bases from J, the junction kept 6 bases outside the gene matches. The germline gives CDR1 SEHNR, CDR2 FQNEAQ (reference sequence). The CDR3 sequence: CASRLAGGPGETQYF. DNA of the CDR3: TGTGCCAGCAGACTAGCGGGAGGGCCCGGGGAGACCCAGTACTTC.

V gene TRBV7-2 combines with J gene TRBJ2-3, with TRBD2 matching 13 bases. This CDR3 comprises 15 residues. V shed 3 bases, J shed 3 bases, and the junction held 0 bases outside the gene matches. Germline CDR1 and CDR2: SGHTA and FQGNSA. The CDR3 DNA reads TGTGCCAGCAGCTTGGGACTAGCGGGAACAGATACGCAGTATTTT. Amino acids: CASSLGLAGTDTQYF.

This clone has only a few counts. This sequence joins TRBV6-1 and TRBJ2-1; TRBD2 is a possible D gene (7 bases). The V and J ends lost 2 bases and 6 bases respectively, with 14 bases between them. The CDR3 spans 15 residues. The V gene's germline CDR1 is MNHNS and CDR2 SASEGT. CDR3 coding DNA: TGTGCCAGCAGTGAAATGGGGGGGGCCCCCAATGAGCAGTTCTTC. This sequence encodes CASSEMGGAPNEQFF.

In DNA, the CDR3 is TGTGCCAGCAGCCTTAATGAAAAACTGTTTTTT. Its translation: CASSLNEKLFF. The V gene is TRBV6-5, the J gene TRBJ1-4; D gene unclear. Trimming pared 6 bases from V and 4 bases from J, leaving 3 bases between. Germline CDR1 is MNHEY and CDR2 is SVGAGI. The length of the CDR3 is 11 residues.

This clone was observed a single time. The rearrangement links TRBV7-2 to TRBJ2-7, with TRBD2 matching 7 bases. The CDR3 is 14 amino acids. Per the germline V gene, CDR1 is SGHTA and CDR2 is FQGNSA. V lost 6 bases to trimming and J lost 2 bases; unmatched junction nucleotides: 7. CDR3 DNA sequence: TGTGCCAGCAGTTTCCGGGACTATACCTACGAGCAGTACTTC. It specifies CASSFRDYTYEQYF.

The rearrangement links TRBV30 to TRBJ2-3, with D possibly TRBD2 on 5 matching bases. Trimming shortened V by 6 bases and J by 3 bases, and 16 bases separated the two germline ends. The CDR3 loop spans 14 amino acids. CDR1 and CDR2 from the germline V gene are GTSNPN and SVGIG (reference sequence). The CDR3, as DNA: TGTGCCTGCCAACGGGGATTTTATACAGATACGCAGTATTTT. It translates to CACQRGFYTDTQYF.

This clone occurred a few times. The rearrangement uses TRBV10-3 and TRBJ2-7, with no clear D. The CDR3 length is 12 residues. The germline V gene encodes CDR1 ENHRY and CDR2 SYGVKD. V lost 2 bases to trimming and J lost 4 bases, with 6 bases between them. The CDR3 region has the DNA TGTGCCATCAGTGAGCCACATTACGAGCAGTACTTC. Its protein is CAISEPHYEQYF.

The rearrangement uses TRBV18 and TRBJ2-1; 11 bases agree with TRBD2. CDR1 and CDR2 from the germline V gene are KGHSH and LQKENI. Germline trimming cut 3 bases from V and 4 bases from J; bases unmatched to any gene: 5. The CDR3 contains 16 residues. CDR3 nucleotides: TGTGCCAGCTCACCTACGACTAGCGGGGTGTACAATGAGCAGTTCTTC. This encodes CASSPTTSGVYNEQFF.

This clone was detected only once. The rearrangement joins TRBV9 to TRBJ2-2; D is undetermined. This CDR3 region has 13 residues. Per the germline V gene, CDR1 is SGDLS and CDR2 is YYNGEE. V was clipped by 4 bases and J by 3 bases, with 7 bases between them. CDR3 loop: CASSHRDTGELFF. CDR3 bases: TGTGCCAGCAGCCACCGGGACACCGGGGAGCTGTTTTTT.

The V and J genes are TRBV19 and TRBJ1-4; D remains unclear. V gave up 10 bases and J gave up 4 bases, with 13 bases separating them. The CDR3 has 13 residues. Per the germline V gene, CDR1 is LNHDA and CDR2 is SQIVND (reference sequence). DNA for the CDR3: TGTGCCACATCCTACAGATATAATGAAAAACTGTTTTTT. Translated: CATSYRYNEKLFF.

The V gene is TRBV19, the J gene TRBJ1-5; TRBD1 agrees at 10 bases. CDR1 is LNHDA, CDR2 SQIVND, per germline (reference sequence). V shed 11 bases and J 9 bases; nucleotides not matched to a gene: 10. The CDR3 has 13 residues. CDR3 protein: CAGGGQGVGPQHF. Written as DNA, the CDR3 is TGTGCCGGAGGCGGACAGGGGGTAGGGCCCCAGCATTTT. Full variable domain (missing parts from reference TRBV19 and TRBJ1-5): DGGITQSPKYLFRKEGQNVTLSCEQNLNHDAMYWYRQDPGQGLRLIYYSQIVNDFQKGDIAEGYSVSREKKESFPLTVTSAQKNPTAFYLCAGGGQGVGPQHFGDGTRLSIL.

V usage is TRBV14 and J usage is TRBJ2-3; 8 bases map to TRBD1. Germline V gene lookup returns CDR1 SGHDN and CDR2 FVKESK. V lost 0 bases to trimming and J lost 8 bases; unmatched junction nucleotides: 13. The CDR3 has 17 amino acids. The CDR3 DNA sequence: TGTGCCAGCAGCCAAGATTATCGACAGGGGTTAGGTGGTACGCAGTATTTT. As protein: CASSQDYRQGLGGTQYF.

The chain employs TRBV5-4 and TRBJ2-5; TRBD2 matches 14 bases. The CDR3 sequence is 16 residues long. Germline-derived CDR1 and CDR2 are SGHNT and YYREEE (reference sequence). Trimming at V came to 2 bases and at J to 5 bases, leaving 5 bases not matched to a gene. The CDR3 loop is CASSLGLAGGGETQYF. DNA for the CDR3: TGTGCCAGCAGCTTAGGACTAGCGGGAGGAGGGGAGACCCAGTACTTC.

In this sample, this clone is medium-sized. The rearrangement joins TRBV6-4 to TRBJ2-3, with a possible D match to TRBD2 (5 bases). Deletions cut 2 bases from V and 6 bases from J, with 9 bases between. The CDR3 contains 13 residues. Looked up from germline, CDR1 is MRHNA and CDR2 is SNTAGT. This chain's CDR3 is CASSDREFDTQYF. The CDR3, as DNA: TGTGCCAGCAGTGACAGGGAGTTCGATACGCAGTATTTT.

The V call is TRBV18, the J call TRBJ1-2; D is possibly TRBD1 (6 bases). V was cut by 0 bases and J by 7 bases, with 18 bases left in between. The CDR3 is made up of 16 amino acids. Germline V lookup: CDR1 KGHSH, CDR2 LQKENI. The CDR3 spells CASSPPSKQGVGGYTF. Here the CDR3 DNA reads TGTGCCAGCTCACCACCGAGTAAACAGGGAGTCGGTGGCTACACCTTC.

This clone came up a few times. This chain connects TRBV5-1 to TRBJ1-5; D remains ambiguous. Germline loops: CDR1 SGHRS, CDR2 YFSETQ. V was shortened by 1 base and J by 6 bases, with 8 bases between the two germline ends. The CDR3 is 13 amino acids. The CDR3 region is CASSLSSSQPQHF. Here the CDR3 DNA reads TGCGCCAGCAGCTTGTCCTCGTCTCAGCCCCAGCATTTT.